The clone carrying this T cell receptor beta chain came up many times. What it recognizes is unknown. This specimen comes from a study of regulatory T cells in long-lasting Graves disease. Study-level results: Reduced TCR diversity was observed in persistent Graves' patients versus newly diagnosed patients. The study examined only peripheral blood, not thyroid tissue.

Germline CDR1 and CDR2: MNHNS and SASEGT. J lost 7 bases, V lost 8 bases, and 7 bases had no gene match. The CDR3 length is 14 residues. The time point here: newly diagnosed GD, antithyroid drugs for less than 3 months. PBMC RNA was the source of the TCR library. Patients came from an endocrinology department in Xi'an, China. Building the TCR beta libraries relied on iRepertoire HTBI primers, and CDR3 regions underwent Arm-PCR. TCRdb reprocessed the multiplex PCR reads via MiXCR and lists one record per CDR3 protein. The sample has 440,000 or so distinct CDR3 sequences, 15% seen once. This sample also belongs to another study, concerning T cells in Graves' hyperthyroidism and ophthalmopathy. From that report: Every diagnosis used clinical symptoms, serum thyroxine and TRAb, thyroid ultrasound and orbital computed tomography.

The receptor's source is a woman in her thirties with Graves disease. The sample was peripheral blood mononuclear cells (PBMCs), taken at new diagnosis, from a patient treated with antithyroid drugs. This chain connects TRBV6-1 to TRBJ2-1; 11 nucleotides line up with TRBD1. This CDR3 is CASATGTGGNEQFF. CDR3 in DNA: TGTGCCAGCGCAACCGGGACAGGGGGGAATGAGCAGTTCTTC.